Listed below are T cell receptor beta chains from one sample, sequenced in a study of T cells in Graves' hyperthyroidism and ophthalmopathy. In TCRdb, the multiplex PCR reads were re-called with MiXCR into one record per CDR3 protein. The sample holds fewer than 650,000 distinct CDR3 sequences, about 14% seen once. Sequencing was done on a sample of blood. These receptors were obtained from a woman in her forties with Graves' ophthalmopathy. Both conserved end residues are part of each CDR3. A D gene is named only where the DNA matches it firmly. Size values are once, few and many counts, or a class for expanded clones, and some rows have none.

V gene	J gene	clone size	D gene	CDR3 DNA	CDR3 protein
TRBV6-1	TRBJ2-7	many	NA	TGTGCCAGCAGTGCCTCCGACAGGACCGAGCAGTACTTC	CASSASDRTEQYF
TRBV29-1	TRBJ1-1	many	NA	TGCAGCGTTGAAGATAATGAAGAAGGAGCTTTCTTT	CSVEDNEEGAFF
TRBV28	TRBJ1-4	NA	NA	TGTGCCAGCAGTTACCTCCAGGGAGGCGATGAAAAACTGTTTTTT	CASSYLQGGDEKLFF
TRBV6-5	TRBJ1-1	many	TRBD1	TGTGCCAGCAGTATGACAGGGGCGGGAGTCACTGAAGCTTTCTTT	CASSMTGAGVTEAFF
TRBV20-1	TRBJ1-2	NA	NA	TGCAGTGCTAGAGTCAGGGATAACTATGGCTACACCTTC	CSARVRDNYGYTF
TRBV7-8	TRBJ2-7	many	NA	TGTGCCAGCAGCTTGAACAGCAACTACGAGCAGTACTTC	CASSLNSNYEQYF
TRBV19	TRBJ1-2	many	NA	TGTGCCAGTAGTTTAGCAAGCCAGGGTAACTATGGCTACACCTTC	CASSLASQGNYGYTF
TRBV6-2/TRBV6-3	TRBJ1-1	many	NA	TGTGCCAGCAGTCAGGACGGGGTCGGGTCGGCTTTCTTT	CASSQDGVGSAFF
TRBV30	TRBJ2-3	NA	TRBD1	TGTGCCTGGAGTGTAGGTGTGGGGACAGACGATACGCAGTATTTT	CAWSVGVGTDDTQYF
TRBV7-6	TRBJ2-7	NA	TRBD2	TGTGCCAGCAGCTTGGGAGGGACTAGCGGGTTTTCCTACGAGCAGTACTTC	CASSLGGTSGFSYEQYF
TRBV29-1	TRBJ2-2	few	TRBD2	TGCAGCGTTGTACTCCCTAGCGGGAAGGGGACCGGGGAGCTGTTTTTT	CSVVLPSGKGTGELFF
TRBV27	TRBJ1-2	few	NA	TGTGCCAGCAGTTGGGCAGGGAGAGGCTATGGCTACACCTTC	CASSWAGRGYGYTF
TRBV6-5	TRBJ2-7	many	TRBD1	TGTGCCAGCGGACCGGGACAGGGGGCGTACGAGCAGTACTTC	CASGPGQGAYEQYF
TRBV6-2/TRBV6-3	TRBJ1-2	many	NA	TGTGCCAGCAGTTCTGACTATGGCTACACCTTC	CASSSDYGYTF
TRBV5-1	TRBJ2-2	many	NA	TGCGCCAGCAGCTTGGAAGCGAACACCGGGGAGCTGTTTTTT	CASSLEANTGELFF
TRBV19	TRBJ2-7	many	NA	TGTGCCAGTAGTATCGGGGGTATGGGGGACGAGCAGTACTTC	CASSIGGMGDEQYF
TRBV13	TRBJ2-2	many	TRBD2	TGTGCCAGCAGCTCCGCGCTAGCGGGAGGTGGCTTGAACACCGGGGAGCTGTTTTTT	CASSSALAGGGLNTGELFF
TRBV5-1	TRBJ1-1	few	TRBD1	TGCGCCAGCAGTTCGGACAGGTTGATCACTGAAGCTTTCTTT	CASSSDRLITEAFF